The next 26 T cell receptor beta chains were all read from a single sample in a study of molecular identifiers for immune sequencing clone quantification listed by TCRdb under 2018. Libraries were made using PCR. Sequencing instrument: Illumina HiSeq 4000. Clones were called with MiXCR by TCRdb after fastp trimmed the public reads at Q25, and only in-frame beta chains were retained. Every CDR3 protein is listed once, alongside the most common genes and DNA of its rows. A total of a few hundred thousand distinct CDR3 sequences appear in this sample, about 22% of them only once. The ten largest clones represent around 0.84% of the sample. Source material: naive CD8+ T cells from blood, with Jurkat cell RNA spiked in. Read against the paper, the sample's cell subset or site label means: FACS-sorted CD8+CD4-CCR7+CD45RA+ naive T cells. Receptors originate from a human donor in good health. Some libraries in this study had Jurkat cell RNA spiked in.

Only a few counts were recorded for this clonotype. The chain links TRBV7-8 to TRBJ2-5; 9 bases map to TRBD1. CDR3 length: 16 amino acids. V was clipped by 5 bases and J by 5 bases; unmatched bases: 12. In germline, CDR1 is SGHVS, CDR2 FQNEAQ. The CDR3 loop reads CASSPVSGTGYETQYF. CDR3 in DNA: TGTGCCAGCAGCCCGGTCTCGGGGACAGGGTACGAGACCCAGTACTTC.

A few counts support this clonotype. This chain joins TRBV7-6 and TRBJ1-1, with D tentatively TRBD1 (6 bases). There are 16 residues in the CDR3. Germline V gene sequence: CDR1 SGHVS, CDR2 FNYEAQ. V dropped 2 bases and J dropped 0 bases, with 13 bases sitting between them. For the CDR3, the DNA is TGTGCCAGCAGCTTATTGGCTGGGGGCATGAACACTGAAGCTTTCTTT. This encodes CASSLLAGGMNTEAFF.

This clonotype was recorded many times. The V gene is TRBV29-1, the J gene TRBJ2-7; D is possibly TRBD1 (6 bases). V was pared by 6 bases and J by 4 bases, with 22 bases between. The CDR3 spans 15 residues. In germline, CDR1 is SQVTM, CDR2 ANQGSEA. The CDR3 DNA reads as TGCAGCGTGCAAGACCCCGGGACAACCTTATACGAGCAGTACTTC. This encodes CSVQDPGTTLYEQYF.

V is TRBV20-1 and J is TRBJ2-7; TRBD1 matches at 7 bases. The CDR3 runs to 14 residues. The V gene's germline CDR1 is DFQATT and CDR2 SNEGSKA (reference sequence). Trimming cost V 3 bases and J 4 bases; bases outside gene matches: 9. Here the CDR3 DNA reads TGCAGTGCTAGTTTACAGGGGAATCAATACGAGCAGTACTTC. Its translation is CSASLQGNQYEQYF.

This clonotype was counted between two and nine times. The chain is built from TRBV20-1 and TRBJ1-2, with 9 bases that match TRBD1. Germline values: CDR1 DFQATT, CDR2 SNEGSKA (reference sequence). CDR3 length: 18 amino acids. Trimming cost V 6 bases and J 7 bases; bases outside gene matches: 24. CDR3 sequence: CSAQIYKPGQGRRSGYTF. The CDR3 coding sequence is TGCAGTGCCCAAATATATAAACCGGGACAGGGAAGAAGGAGTGGCTACACCTTC.

This clonotype was detected a few times. The rearrangement links TRBV27 to TRBJ1-4; a possible D gene is TRBD1 (5 bases). The CDR3 has 17 amino acids. Germline assignment: CDR1 MNHEY and CDR2 SMNVEV (reference sequence). V lost 4 bases and J lost 7, with 22 bases in between. CDR3 region: CASSSVYVQGISEKLFF. In nucleotides, the CDR3 is TGTGCCAGCAGTTCGGTTTATGTCCAGGGAATCAGTGAAAAACTGTTTTTT.

This clonotype came up a few times. The chain has TRBV4-1 and TRBJ2-1; 11 bases fit TRBD2. Germline CDR1 reads MGHRA; CDR2 reads YSYEKL. The V and J ends lost 0 bases and 4 bases, in that order; junction bases with no gene match: 5. The CDR3 has 17 amino acids. CDR3 sequence (DNA): TGCGCCAGCAGCCAAGAACCGGGACTAGCGGATTACAATGAGCAGTTCTTC. Its translation is CASSQEPGLADYNEQFF.

The sample holds a few counts of this clonotype. V gene TRBV7-2 combines with J gene TRBJ2-2, with D perhaps matching TRBD1 (5 bases). The CDR3 length is 17 residues. The germline V gene has CDR1 SGHTA and CDR2 FQGNSA. The ends were cut back, 8 bases at V and 7 bases at J, with 26 bases in the middle. The CDR3, as DNA: TGTGCCAGCCGACCCCCCCCTGACCAACAGGAAGTCGGGGAGCTGTTTTTT. This sequence encodes CASRPPPDQQEVGELFF.

This clonotype was found many times. The rearrangement uses TRBV6-1 and TRBJ2-7; 10 bases map to TRBD2. CDR1 is MNHNS, CDR2 SASEGT, per germline. This CDR3 comprises 15 residues. V lost 1 base to trimming and J lost 3 bases; unmatched junction nucleotides: 3. CDR3 nucleotides: TGTGCCAGCAGTGAAGAGCGGGGGGGCCTCTACGAGCAGTACTTC. Protein sequence: CASSEERGGLYEQYF.

This rearrangement joins TRBV19 to TRBJ2-3; 8 nucleotides line up with TRBD1. The CDR3 consists of 14 residues. Germline assignment: CDR1 LNHDA and CDR2 SQIVND (reference sequence). With 7 bases clipped from V and 4 bases from J, the junction kept 7 bases outside the gene matches. The CDR3 DNA reads as TGTGCCAGTACCCCGAGACAGGGGTCAGATACGCAGTATTTT. Protein: CASTPRQGSDTQYF.

On this clonotype: A clone one base away is much larger, so this may be a read error. V and J are TRBV9 and TRBJ1-4, with a possible D match to TRBD1 (6 bases). Germline lookup yields CDR1 SGDLS and CDR2 YYNGEE. The CDR3 spans 15 residues. CDR3 DNA sequence: TGTGCCAGCAGCCCAGGGACATCAACTAATGAAAGACTGTTTTTT. As protein: CASSPGTSTNERLFF. The full variable domain, completed using reference TRBV9 and TRBJ1-4, is DSGVTQTPKHLITATGQRVTLRCSPRSGDLSVYWYQQSLDQGLQFLIQYYNGEERAKGNILERFSAQQFPDLHSELNLSSLELGDSALYFCASSPGTSTNERLFFGSGTQLSVL.

The J gene is TRBJ1-2, the V gene TRBV4-1; TRBD1 aligns across 8 bases. V lost 0 bases to trimming and J lost 7 bases; unmatched junction nucleotides: 13. The CDR3 consists of 17 residues. CDR1 and CDR2 from the germline V gene are MGHRA and YSYEKL. The CDR3 region is CASSQDTAGGAFSGYTF. CDR3 bases: TGCGCCAGCAGCCAAGATACCGCAGGGGGCGCTTTTAGTGGCTACACCTTC.

This clonotype showed up many times. The chain couples TRBV7-2 to TRBJ2-7, with a tentative D call TRBD1 (5 bases). Deletions cut 1 base from V and 7 bases from J, with 11 bases between. The CDR3 spans 13 residues. CDR1 and CDR2 from the germline V gene are SGHTA and FQGNSA. Written as DNA, the CDR3 is TGTGCCAGCAGCTTAGGCGACAGCTGGGAGCAGTACTTC. Protein sequence: CASSLGDSWEQYF.

This clonotype was counted at least ten times. A junction end diverges from the germline sequence, so it may reflect a read error. The V and J genes are TRBV29-1 and TRBJ2-5; D is possibly TRBD2 (5 bases). Germline V gene data show CDR1 as SQVTM and CDR2 as ANQGSEA. The CDR3 totals 14 residues. The CDR3 nucleotides read TGCAGCGTGGAAGGACTCAATGACTTGGAGACCCAGTACTTC. Translating gives CSVEGLNDLETQYF. Full variable domain (outside the CDR3, taken from reference TRBV29-1 and TRBJ2-5): SAVISQKPSRDICQRGTSLTIQCQVDSQVTMMFWYRQQPGQSLTLIATANQGSEATYESGFVIDKFPISRPNLTFSTLTVSNMSPEDSSIYLCSVEGLNDLETQYFGPGTRLLVL.

This clonotype was counted at least ten times. This rearrangement joins TRBV6-1 to TRBJ2-7; no clear D. The CDR3 runs 12 residues. V was trimmed by 4 bases and J by 7 bases, leaving 11 bases between them. Germline V gene data show CDR1 as MNHNS and CDR2 as SASEGT. The CDR3 region has the DNA TGTGCCAGCAGTGGCTCTGGTGGGGAGCAGTACTTC. This gives the protein CASSGSGGEQYF.

This clonotype was recorded at least ten times. The chain joins TRBV7-2 to TRBJ2-7, with 8 bases lining up with TRBD1. V lost 3 bases, J lost 2 bases, and 9 bases stayed unmatched. This CDR3 is 16 amino acids long. Per germline, CDR1 SGHTA and CDR2 FQGNSA. Here the CDR3 DNA reads TGTGCCAGCAGCTTTGCCATCCAGGGGGCCACCTACGAGCAGTACTTC. This codes for CASSFAIQGATYEQYF.

This clonotype was seen ten or more times. The V and J genes are TRBV5-6 and TRBJ2-7; D remains unclear. V shed 2 bases and J shed 6 bases, with 12 bases lying between them. CDR1 and CDR2 from the germline V gene are SGHDT and YYEEEE. The CDR3 sequence is 13 residues long. The CDR3 reads CASSFAAGSEQYF. The CDR3 DNA follows: TGTGCCAGCAGCTTTGCCGCAGGATCCGAGCAGTACTTC.

This clonotype was seen more than once but under ten times. This sequence joins TRBV6-1 and TRBJ1-1; D is unresolved. Germline V gene data show CDR1 as MNHNS and CDR2 as SASEGT. This CDR3 spans 15 amino acids. Between the trimmed V and J ends, which lost 2 bases and 3 bases, there was a span of 13 bases. DNA for the CDR3: TGTGCCAGCAGTGAAACTCACAGCCACCACACTGAAGCTTTCTTT. It codes for CASSETHSHHTEAFF.

A note on this clonotype: This sequence may be a read error, since a much larger clone differs from it by one base. The V gene is TRBV20-1, the J gene TRBJ2-1, with 10 bases lining up with TRBD2. CDR1 and CDR2 from the germline V gene are DFQATT and SNEGSKA (reference sequence). The CDR3 length is 16 residues. Here the CDR3 reads CSARWRLAGVYNEQLF. CDR3 sequence (DNA): TGCAGTGCCCGATGGCGGCTAGCGGGAGTCTACAATGAGCAGCTCTTC.

Of note for this clonotype: A much bigger clone sits one base away, suggesting this may be a read error. Likely a read error: the CDR3 ends without its conserved phenylalanine or tryptophan. V is TRBV11-2 and J is TRBJ1-1; no clear D gene. In germline, CDR1 is SGHAT, CDR2 FQNNGV. The V gene lost 3 bases and the J gene lost 1 base, with 12 bases spanning the gap. This CDR3 contains 15 residues. CDR3 region: CASSFRWTSNTEAFL. CDR3 nucleotide sequence: TGTGCCAGCAGCTTTCGGTGGACGTCGAACACTGAAGCTTTCCTT.

The V call is TRBV29-1, the J call TRBJ2-3, with a possible D match to TRBD1 (7 bases). Looked up from germline, CDR1 is SQVTM and CDR2 is ANQGSEA. Trimming shortened V by 6 bases and J by 2 bases, and 21 bases separated the two germline ends. This CDR3 contains 16 residues. DNA for the CDR3: TGCAGCGTCAGGGGGGTGGCGGTAGACCTCACAGATACGCAGTATTTT. Its translation: CSVRGVAVDLTDTQYF.

Of note for this clonotype: A clone one base away is much larger, so this may be a read error. CDR3: CASSFPDSRGTEAFF. CDR3 DNA: TGTGCCAGCAGTTTCCCGGACAGCCGGGGCACTGAAGCTTTCTTT. The rearrangement joins TRBV28 to TRBJ1-1; D perhaps matches TRBD1 (6 bases). Germline assignment: CDR1 MDHEN and CDR2 SYDVKM. The length of the CDR3 is 15 residues. Trimming removed 3 bases from V and 4 bases from J, with 15 bases in between.

The J gene is TRBJ2-3, the V gene TRBV6-2 or TRBV6-3; D unresolved. The V gene's germline CDR1 is MNHEY and CDR2 SVGEGT. This CDR3 has 14 amino acids. Trimming shortened V by 7 bases and J by 0 bases, and 11 bases separated the two germline ends. For the CDR3, the DNA is TGTGCCAGCATCTCGAGAGAAAGCACAGATACGCAGTATTTT. Translating it yields CASISRESTDTQYF.

There are many counts of this clonotype. This chain connects TRBV4-3 to TRBJ2-3; 9 bases fit TRBD2. The CDR3 is 18 amino acids. Germline CDR1 and CDR2: LGHNA and YSLEER. The J segment lost 0 bases and the V segment lost 0 bases, leaving 7 bases of the junction unmatched. The CDR3 is CASSQDRASGVSTDTQYF. CDR3 sequence (DNA): TGCGCCAGCAGCCAAGACAGGGCTAGCGGGGTTAGCACAGATACGCAGTATTTT.

On this clonotype: One end of the junction is discordant with germline, which a read error may explain. The chain has TRBV4-1 and TRBJ1-5; tentatively, D is TRBD1 (6 bases). The CDR3 has 13 amino acids. CDR1 and CDR2 from the germline V gene are MGHRA and YSYEKL. The CDR3 reads CAGSQARGQPQHF. Here the CDR3 DNA reads TGCGCCGGCAGCCAAGCCAGGGGTCAGCCCCAGCATTTT.

The chain employs TRBV10-2 and TRBJ2-7; 12 bases are shared with TRBD2. The CDR3 has 16 amino acids. Unmatched junction bases numbered 8, after V lost 4 bases and J lost 4 bases. Germline loops: CDR1 WSHSY, CDR2 SAAADI. Written as DNA, the CDR3 is TGCGCCAGCAGTGGAGGCTCCGGACTAGCGGGGTACGAGCAGTACTTC. Amino acid sequence: CASSGGSGLAGYEQYF.